These T cell receptor beta chains were read from a single sample in a study of control samples from healthy donors and cancer patients. Profiling relied on immunoSEQ multiplex PCR, and the TCRdb table lists in-frame clones only, not all of them. The table records approximately 160,000 clones, more than 85% of them present only once. Sequences were obtained from blood. The receptor set was obtained from a woman in her twenties or thirties in good health. The CDR3 runs from the conserved cysteine through the conserved F or W. A D gene is named only where the DNA matches it firmly.

j_call,v_call,d_call,cdr3_aa,cdr3_nt
TRBJ2-1,TRBV18,TRBD2,CASSAGLGIYNEQFF,TGTGCCAGCTCGGCCGGACTAGGGATTTACAATGAGCAGTTCTTC
TRBJ2-3,TRBV15,.,CATSRAQSSGTDTQYF,TGTGCCACCAGCAGAGCCCAGTCTAGCGGCACAGATACGCAGTATTTT
TRBJ2-3,TRBV5-4,.,CAIPGPSTDTQYF,TGTGCCATCCCGGGGCCTAGCACAGATACGCAGTATTTT
TRBJ1-1,TRBV18,.,CASSPKGRGIDTEAFF,TGTGCCAGCTCACCAAAAGGCAGGGGAATCGACACTGAAGCTTTCTTT
TRBJ2-3,TRBV29-1,.,CSVALREKSTDTQYF,TGCAGCGTTGCTTTGCGCGAGAAGAGCACAGATACGCAGTATTTT
TRBJ2-7,TRBV7-2,.,CASSYGGTYSYEQYF,TGTGCCAGCAGCTACGGCGGGACGTATTCCTACGAGCAGTACTTC
TRBJ2-4,TRBV12-3/TRBV12-4,.,CASSLGGRNIQYF,TGTGCCAGCAGTTTGGGGGGCAGGAACATTCAGTACTTC
TRBJ1-5,TRBV19,.,CASKLEPDYSNQPQHF,TGTGCCAGTAAGCTGGAACCGGATTATAGCAATCAGCCCCAGCATTTT
TRBJ1-4,TRBV5-1,.,CASSLEPGTEKLFF,TGCGCCAGCAGCTTGGAACCGGGTACTGAAAAACTGTTTTTT
TRBJ2-7,TRBV9,.,CASSVGGSVYEQYF,TGTGCCAGCAGCGTCGGGGGATCGGTCTACGAGCAGTACTTC
TRBJ2-3,TRBV5-1,.,CASSLGGTATDTQYF,TGCGCCAGCAGCTTAGGGGGGACGGCCACAGATACGCAGTATTTT
TRBJ2-1,TRBV18,.,CASSPLAYNEQFF,TGTGCCAGCTCACCGTTAGCCTACAATGAGCAGTTCTTC
TRBJ1-1,TRBV7-9,.,CASSSSTEAFF,TGTGCCAGCAGCTCCTCCACTGAAGCTTTCTTT